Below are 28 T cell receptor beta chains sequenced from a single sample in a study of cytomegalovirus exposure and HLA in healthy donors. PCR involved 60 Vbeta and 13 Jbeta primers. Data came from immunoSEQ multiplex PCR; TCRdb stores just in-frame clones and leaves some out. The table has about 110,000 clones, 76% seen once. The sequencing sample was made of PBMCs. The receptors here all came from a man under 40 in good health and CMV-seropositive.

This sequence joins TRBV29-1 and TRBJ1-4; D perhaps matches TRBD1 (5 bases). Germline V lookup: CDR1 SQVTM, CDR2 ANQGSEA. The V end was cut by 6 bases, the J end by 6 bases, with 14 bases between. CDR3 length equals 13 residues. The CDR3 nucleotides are TGCAGCGTAGTGACAGTCTCTCATGAAAAACTGTTTTTT. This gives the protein CSVVTVSHEKLFF.

The CDR3 here is CASSSTGLLGTEAFF. Here the CDR3 DNA reads TGTGCCAGCAGTTCGACAGGACTTCTGGGGACTGAAGCTTTCTTT. The chain combines TRBV27 with TRBJ1-1; D perhaps matches TRBD1 (6 bases). CDR3 length equals 15 residues. Trimming pared 4 bases from V and 5 bases from J, leaving 17 bases between. In germline, CDR1 is MNHEY, CDR2 SMNVEV (reference sequence).

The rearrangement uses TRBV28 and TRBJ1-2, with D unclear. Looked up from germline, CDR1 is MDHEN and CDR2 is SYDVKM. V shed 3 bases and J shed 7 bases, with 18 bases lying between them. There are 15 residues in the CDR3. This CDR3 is CASSLNDLGLVGYTF. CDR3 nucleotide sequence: TGTGCCAGCAGTTTGAACGACCTCGGGTTGGTTGGCTACACCTTC.

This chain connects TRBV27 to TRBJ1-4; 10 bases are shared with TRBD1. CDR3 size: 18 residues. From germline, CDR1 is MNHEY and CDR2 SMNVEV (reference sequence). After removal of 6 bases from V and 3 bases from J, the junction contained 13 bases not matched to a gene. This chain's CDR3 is CASRMTGGLVRSNEKLFF. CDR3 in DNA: TGTGCCAGCAGGATGACAGGGGGCCTTGTAAGGTCTAATGAAAAACTGTTTTTT.

CDR3 nucleotide sequence: TGTGCCAGCAGCTTAGGGTCCCACGAGCAGTACTTC. As protein: CASSLGSHEQYF. The V gene is TRBV7-2, the J gene TRBJ2-5; no firm D call. The DNA end is more similar to TRBJ2-7, so the J call may be wrong. This CDR3 has 12 residues. Germline CDR1 SGHTA, CDR2 FQGNSA.

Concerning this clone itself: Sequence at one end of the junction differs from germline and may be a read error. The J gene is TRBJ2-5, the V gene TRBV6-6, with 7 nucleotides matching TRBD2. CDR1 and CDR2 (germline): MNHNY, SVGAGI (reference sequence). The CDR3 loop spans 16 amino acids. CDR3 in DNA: TGTGCCAGCAGTTGGTTTCCCCGGGGGGTACAAGGGACCCAGTACTTC. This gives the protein CASSWFPRGVQGTQYF.

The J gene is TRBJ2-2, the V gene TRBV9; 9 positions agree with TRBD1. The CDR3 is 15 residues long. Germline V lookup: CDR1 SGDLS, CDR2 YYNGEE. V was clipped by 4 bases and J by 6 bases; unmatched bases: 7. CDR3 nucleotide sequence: TGTGCCAGCAGCCCGGACAGGGGTAAATCCGGGGAGCTGTTTTTT. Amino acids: CASSPDRGKSGELFF.

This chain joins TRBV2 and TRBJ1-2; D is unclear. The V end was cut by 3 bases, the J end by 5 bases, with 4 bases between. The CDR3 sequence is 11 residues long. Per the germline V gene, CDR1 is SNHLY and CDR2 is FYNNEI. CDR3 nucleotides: TGTGCCAGCAGTGATATGTATGGCTACACCTTC. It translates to CASSDMYGYTF.

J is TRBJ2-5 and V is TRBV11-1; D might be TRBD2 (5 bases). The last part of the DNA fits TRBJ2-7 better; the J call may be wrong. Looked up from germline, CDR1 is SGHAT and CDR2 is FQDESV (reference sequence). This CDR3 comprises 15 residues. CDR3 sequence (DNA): TGTGCCAGCAGCTTAGAGCGGAACTCCTTATCCGAGCAGTACTTC. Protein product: CASSLERNSLSEQYF.

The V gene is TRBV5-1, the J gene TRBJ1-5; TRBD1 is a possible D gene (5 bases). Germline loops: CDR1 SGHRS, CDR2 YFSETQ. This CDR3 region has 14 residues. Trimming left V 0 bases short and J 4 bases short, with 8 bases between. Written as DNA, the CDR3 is TGCGCCAGCAGCTTGGACAGGCAAAATCAGCCCCAGCATTTT. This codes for CASSLDRQNQPQHF.

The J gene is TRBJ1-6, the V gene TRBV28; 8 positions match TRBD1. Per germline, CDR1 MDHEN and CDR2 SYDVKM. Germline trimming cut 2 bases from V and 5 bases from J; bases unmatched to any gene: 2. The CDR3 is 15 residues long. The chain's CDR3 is CASSLTTGDNSPLHF. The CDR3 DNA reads TGTGCCAGCAGTTTAACGACAGGGGATAATTCACCCCTCCACTTT.

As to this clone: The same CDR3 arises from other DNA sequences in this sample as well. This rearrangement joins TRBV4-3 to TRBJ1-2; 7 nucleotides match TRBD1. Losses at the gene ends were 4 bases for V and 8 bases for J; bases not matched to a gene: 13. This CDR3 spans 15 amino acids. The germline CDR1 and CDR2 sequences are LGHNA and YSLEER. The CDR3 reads CASSLDEGARHGYTF. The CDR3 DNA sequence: TGCGCCAGCAGCCTTGATGAGGGGGCTCGTCACGGCTACACCTTC.

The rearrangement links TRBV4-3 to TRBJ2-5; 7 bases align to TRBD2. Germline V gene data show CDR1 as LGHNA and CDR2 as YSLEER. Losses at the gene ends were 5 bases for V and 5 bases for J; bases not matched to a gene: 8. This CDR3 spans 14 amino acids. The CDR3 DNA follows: TGCGCCAGCAGCGAGCGGGGCGGAGAGGAGACCCAGTACTTC. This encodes CASSERGGEETQYF.

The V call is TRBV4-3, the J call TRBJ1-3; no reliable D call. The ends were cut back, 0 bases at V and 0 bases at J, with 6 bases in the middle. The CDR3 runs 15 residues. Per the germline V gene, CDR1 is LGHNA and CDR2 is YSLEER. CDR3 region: CASSQDVSSGNTIYF. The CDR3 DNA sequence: TGCGCCAGCAGCCAAGATGTGAGCTCTGGAAACACCATATATTTT.

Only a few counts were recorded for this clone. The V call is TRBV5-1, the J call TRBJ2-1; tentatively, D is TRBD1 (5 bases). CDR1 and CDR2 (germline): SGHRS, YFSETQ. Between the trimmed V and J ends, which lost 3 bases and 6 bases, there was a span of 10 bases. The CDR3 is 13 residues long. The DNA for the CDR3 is TGCGCCAGCAGCTCTACAGGACGCAATGAGCAGTTCTTC. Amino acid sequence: CASSSTGRNEQFF.

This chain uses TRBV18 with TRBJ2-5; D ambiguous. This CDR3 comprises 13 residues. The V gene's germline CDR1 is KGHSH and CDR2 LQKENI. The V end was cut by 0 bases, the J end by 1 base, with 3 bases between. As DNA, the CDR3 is TGTGCCAGCTCACCACCCGGCCAAGAGACCCAGTACTTC. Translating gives CASSPPGQETQYF.

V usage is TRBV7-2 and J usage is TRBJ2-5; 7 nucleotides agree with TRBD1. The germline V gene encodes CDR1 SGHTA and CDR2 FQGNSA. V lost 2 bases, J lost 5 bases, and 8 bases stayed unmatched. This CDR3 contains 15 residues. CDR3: CASSLLLGGTETQYF. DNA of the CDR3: TGTGCCAGCAGCTTATTATTAGGGGGCACGGAGACCCAGTACTTC.

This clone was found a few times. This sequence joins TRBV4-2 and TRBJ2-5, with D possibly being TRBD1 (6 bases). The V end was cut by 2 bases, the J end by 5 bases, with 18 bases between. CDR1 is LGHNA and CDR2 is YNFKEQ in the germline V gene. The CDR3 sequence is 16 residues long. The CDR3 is CASSQTPGLQGETQYF. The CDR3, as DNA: TGTGCCAGCAGCCAAACCCCCGGTCTCCAGGGGGAGACCCAGTACTTC.

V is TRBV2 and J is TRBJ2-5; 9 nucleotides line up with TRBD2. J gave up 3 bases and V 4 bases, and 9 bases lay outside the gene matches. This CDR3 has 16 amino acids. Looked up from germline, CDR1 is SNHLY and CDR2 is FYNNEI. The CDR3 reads CASSGRGGGGEETQYF. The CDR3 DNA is TGTGCCAGCAGTGGAAGGGGGGGCGGGGGGGAAGAGACCCAGTACTTC.

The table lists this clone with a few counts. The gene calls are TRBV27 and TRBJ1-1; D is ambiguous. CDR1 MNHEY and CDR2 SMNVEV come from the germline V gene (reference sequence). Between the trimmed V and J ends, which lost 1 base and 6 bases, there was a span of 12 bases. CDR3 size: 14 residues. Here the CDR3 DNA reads TGTGCCAGCAGTTTATGGGGAGCACTCCCTGAAGCTTTCTTT. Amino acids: CASSLWGALPEAFF.

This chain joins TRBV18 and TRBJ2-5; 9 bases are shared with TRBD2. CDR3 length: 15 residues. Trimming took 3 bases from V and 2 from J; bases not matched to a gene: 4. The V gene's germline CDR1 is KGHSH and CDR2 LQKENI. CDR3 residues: CASSPYSGGQETQYF. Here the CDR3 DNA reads TGTGCCAGCTCACCTTACAGCGGGGGGCAAGAGACCCAGTACTTC.

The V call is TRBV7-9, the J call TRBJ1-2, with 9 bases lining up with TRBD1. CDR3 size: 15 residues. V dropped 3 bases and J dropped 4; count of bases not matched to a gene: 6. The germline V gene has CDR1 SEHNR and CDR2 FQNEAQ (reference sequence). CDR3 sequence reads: CASSFEGQGPYGYTF. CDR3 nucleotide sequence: TGTGCCAGCAGCTTTGAGGGACAGGGACCCTATGGCTACACCTTC.

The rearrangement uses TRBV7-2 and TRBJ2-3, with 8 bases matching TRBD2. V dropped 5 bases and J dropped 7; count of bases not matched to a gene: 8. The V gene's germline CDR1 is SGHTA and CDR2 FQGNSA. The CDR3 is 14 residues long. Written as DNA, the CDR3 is TGTGCCAGCAGCCAAGTAACTAGCGGAAATACGCAGTATTTT. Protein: CASSQVTSGNTQYF.

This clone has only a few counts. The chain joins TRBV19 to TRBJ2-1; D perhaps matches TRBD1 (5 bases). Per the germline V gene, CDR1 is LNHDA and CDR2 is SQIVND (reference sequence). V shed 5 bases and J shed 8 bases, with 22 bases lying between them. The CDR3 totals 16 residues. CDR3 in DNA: TGTGCCAGTAGTGGCCCACGTGGTAGGGGTCCGGATGAGCAGTTCTTC. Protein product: CASSGPRGRGPDEQFF.

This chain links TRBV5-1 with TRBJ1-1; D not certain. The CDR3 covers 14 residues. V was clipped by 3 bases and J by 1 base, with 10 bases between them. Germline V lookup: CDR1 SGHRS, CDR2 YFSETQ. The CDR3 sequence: CASSSSGRNTEAFF. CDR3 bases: TGCGCCAGCAGCTCGTCGGGGAGGAACACTGAAGCTTTCTTT.

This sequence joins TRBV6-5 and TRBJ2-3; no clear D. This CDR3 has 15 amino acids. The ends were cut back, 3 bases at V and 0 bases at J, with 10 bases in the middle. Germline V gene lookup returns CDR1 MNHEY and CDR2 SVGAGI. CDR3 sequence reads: CASSYSSPSTDTQYF. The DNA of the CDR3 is TGTGCCAGCAGTTATAGCAGTCCTAGCACAGATACGCAGTATTTT.

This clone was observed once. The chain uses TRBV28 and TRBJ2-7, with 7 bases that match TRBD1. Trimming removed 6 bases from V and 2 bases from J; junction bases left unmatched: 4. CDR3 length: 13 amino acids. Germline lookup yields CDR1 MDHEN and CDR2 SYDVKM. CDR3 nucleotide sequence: TGTGCCAGCAGGGGACAGCCCACCTACGAGCAGTACTTC. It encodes CASRGQPTYEQYF.

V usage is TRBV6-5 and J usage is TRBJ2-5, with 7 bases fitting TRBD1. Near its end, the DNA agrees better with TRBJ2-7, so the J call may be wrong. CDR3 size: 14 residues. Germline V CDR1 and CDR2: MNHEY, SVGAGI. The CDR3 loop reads CASSGDRNSYEQYF. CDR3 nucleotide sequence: TGTGCCAGCAGCGGGGACAGAAACTCCTACGAGCAGTACTTC.